This T cell receptor (beta chain) stems from a study of blood T cell repertoires in COVID-19. Study background: Both acute and convalescent COVID-19 samples were obtained from the United States, Italy and Spain. PBMCs, B-cell-depleted T cells, or T cells were the source of the cDNA or gDNA that made up the material.

CDR1 and CDR2 (germline): GTSNPN, SVGIG (reference sequence). Trimming shortened V by 4 bases and J by 4 bases, and 10 bases separated the two germline ends. The CDR3 length is 13 residues. As originally analysed: Nucleated cell counts were estimated from reference gene primer amplification. Using immunoSEQ multiplex PCR, the repertoire was profiled, and TCRdb retains in-frame clones only, with some absent. V and J calls plus clone size are reproduced from that table; the DNA served to infer D and trimming. In the table there are fewer than 140,000 clones, 65% to 75% of which are singletons. The sequenced sample consisted of peripheral blood. The rearrangement joins TRBV30 to TRBJ2-2; TRBD1 might be the D (6 bases). The clonotype comes from a human donor with acute or convalescent COVID-19. The donor label of this sample is uncertain. The CDR3 nucleotides read TGTGCCTGGATAGGCAGGGGCACCGGGGAGCTGTTTTTT. Translating gives CAWIGRGTGELFF.